The 29 T cell receptor beta chains presented below share a single source sample, sequenced in a study of blood T cell repertoires in COVID-19. Sequenced by immunoSEQ multiplex PCR; TCRdb stores in-frame clones only, minus some. The sample carries some 370,000 clones, nearly 90% recorded once. Input material: peripheral blood. The receptors were sampled from a man between 18 and 29 years old with active or convalescent COVID-19.

As concerns this clone: Other DNA sequences from this sample encode an identical CDR3 as well. The chain joins TRBV6-5 to TRBJ2-7, with 10 bases lining up with TRBD2. The V and J ends lost 3 bases and 4 bases, in that order; junction bases with no gene match: 3. Germline loops: CDR1 MNHEY, CDR2 SVGAGI. The length of the CDR3 is 14 residues. The CDR3 nucleotides read TGTGCCAGCAGTTATCAGCGGGAGGGTTACGAGCAGTACTTC. It specifies CASSYQREGYEQYF.

The chain carries TRBV28 and TRBJ1-2; 12 positions agree with TRBD1. The germline gives CDR1 MDHEN, CDR2 SYDVKM. V was clipped by 5 bases and J by 3 bases; unmatched bases: 7. The length of the CDR3 is 16 residues. CDR3: CASSPRDRGLYYGYTF. The DNA of the CDR3 is TGTGCCAGCAGTCCTCGGGACAGGGGGCTTTACTATGGCTACACCTTC.

V is TRBV30 and J is TRBJ2-2; TRBD2 aligns across 9 bases. This CDR3 contains 15 residues. V gave up 6 bases and J gave up 1 base; unmatched junction bases: 6. Germline V gives CDR1 GTSNPN, CDR2 SVGIG (reference sequence). The CDR3 nucleotides are TGTGCCTGCCAGACTAGCGGAGTGAACACCGGGGAGCTGTTTTTT. Its protein is CACQTSGVNTGELFF.

This sequence joins TRBV10-3 and TRBJ2-3; 7 bases are shared with TRBD2. The V gene's germline CDR1 is ENHRY and CDR2 SYGVKD. The CDR3 has 13 residues. V dropped 3 bases and J dropped 5; count of bases not matched to a gene: 2. CDR3 residues: CAISDREGDTQYF. CDR3 in DNA: TGTGCCATCAGTGACAGGGAGGGAGATACGCAGTATTTT.

The chain links TRBV15 to TRBJ1-5; 10 bases fit TRBD1. The trim removed 5 bases at V and 6 bases at J, leaving 10 bases unmatched. The CDR3 extends over 16 amino acids. Germline assignment: CDR1 LNHNV and CDR2 YYDKDF (reference sequence). CDR3 coding DNA: TGTGCCACCAGCTCCGACAGGGGGCTTTTTGGTCAGCCCCAGCATTTT. Its protein product is CATSSDRGLFGQPQHF.

The gene calls are TRBV3-1 (or the pseudogene TRBV3-2) and TRBJ2-1; 9 positions agree with TRBD2. The CDR3 consists of 15 residues. V trimming: 0 bases; J trimming: 4 bases; junction bases outside the gene matches: 1. Looked up from germline, CDR1 is LGHDT and CDR2 is YNNKEL (reference sequence). CDR3 sequence: CASSQETSGYNEQFF. In nucleotides, the CDR3 is TGTGCCAGCAGCCAAGAGACTAGCGGATACAATGAGCAGTTCTTC.

This rearrangement joins TRBV27 to TRBJ1-5; 8 nucleotides agree with TRBD1. The germline V gene has CDR1 MNHEY and CDR2 SMNVEV (reference sequence). Trimming cost V 3 bases and J 0 bases; bases outside gene matches: 4. The length of the CDR3 is 16 residues. The CDR3 nucleotides read TGTGCCAGCAGTTTCGACAGGGGACTTAGCAATCAGCCCCAGCATTTT. This gives the protein CASSFDRGLSNQPQHF.

J is TRBJ2-1 and V is TRBV7-3; TRBD1 aligns across 8 bases. From germline, CDR1 is SGHTA and CDR2 FQGTGA. Trimming took 5 bases from V and 6 from J; bases not matched to a gene: 9. CDR3 size: 15 residues. CDR3 DNA sequence: TGTGCCAGCAGCCTAGGGGACAGGCTGAGCAATGAGCAGTTCTTC. The encoded protein is CASSLGDRLSNEQFF.

The V call is TRBV9, the J call TRBJ1-1; 7 bases map to TRBD1. Germline trimming cut 3 bases from V and 1 base from J; bases unmatched to any gene: 9. Per the germline V gene, CDR1 is SGDLS and CDR2 is YYNGEE. CDR3 size: 16 residues. CDR3 in amino acids: CASSGPAGTANTEAFF. CDR3 DNA: TGTGCCAGCAGCGGTCCCGCCGGGACAGCGAACACTGAAGCTTTCTTT.

The rearrangement uses TRBV6-6 and TRBJ2-1, with 7 nucleotides matching TRBD2. Germline trimming cut 8 bases from V and 7 bases from J; bases unmatched to any gene: 11. The V gene's germline CDR1 is MNHNY and CDR2 SVGAGI (reference sequence). CDR3 length: 14 residues. CDR3 bases: TGTGCCAGCTGGGTCAGCGGGGATGGGAATGAGCAGTTCTTC. Translated, it gives CASWVSGDGNEQFF.

The chain couples TRBV6-5 to TRBJ1-2; 10 positions agree with TRBD1. J lost 3 bases, V lost 6 bases, and 4 bases had no gene match. CDR1 MNHEY and CDR2 SVGAGI come from the germline V gene. The CDR3 is made up of 14 amino acids. This CDR3 is CASSRGQGYYGYTF. CDR3 nucleotide sequence: TGTGCCAGCAGCAGGGGACAGGGGTACTATGGCTACACCTTC.

J is TRBJ1-2 and V is TRBV4-3; TRBD1 might be the D (5 bases). V was shortened by 0 bases and J by 7 bases, with 12 bases between the two germline ends. The CDR3 is 14 residues long. Germline V CDR1 and CDR2: LGHNA, YSLEER. The CDR3 DNA is TGCGCCAGCAGCCAAGAGGCAGGGTTCAGTGGCTACACCTTC. This gives the protein CASSQEAGFSGYTF.

This clone was found once. This rearrangement joins TRBV5-1 to TRBJ2-5; D unresolved. V shed 1 base and J shed 8 bases, with 15 bases lying between them. CDR1 and CDR2 (germline): SGHRS, YFSETQ. The CDR3 loop spans 14 amino acids. CDR3 DNA: TGCGCCAGCAGCTTGATTAGGCTAGAAGGTACCCAGTACTTC. It translates to CASSLIRLEGTQYF.

V and J are TRBV6-2 or TRBV6-3 and TRBJ1-1; the match to TRBD1 covers 8 bases. V was clipped by 5 bases and J by 1 base; unmatched bases: 9. In germline, CDR1 is MNHEY, CDR2 SVGEGT. The CDR3 length is 16 residues. CDR3: CASSDLTGGRNTEAFF. CDR3 nucleotides: TGTGCCAGCAGTGACCTTACAGGGGGAAGGAACACTGAAGCTTTCTTT.

The J gene is TRBJ2-1, the V gene TRBV5-1, with 9 bases lining up with TRBD2. Germline CDR1 is SGHRS and CDR2 is YFSETQ. CDR3 length equals 15 residues. The J segment lost 6 bases and the V segment lost 1 base, leaving 5 bases of the junction unmatched. CDR3 sequence (DNA): TGCGCCAGCAGCTTGAATAGCGGGGGCCCCAATGAGCAGTTCTTC. Translated: CASSLNSGGPNEQFF.

The chain is built from TRBV6-5 and TRBJ1-5; the D is unclear. This CDR3 is 15 amino acids long. Trimming pared 6 bases from V and 0 bases from J, leaving 12 bases between. The germline V gene has CDR1 MNHEY and CDR2 SVGAGI. The CDR3 DNA sequence: TGTGCCAGCAGGAGAGACAATTATAGCAATCAGCCCCAGCATTTT. Its protein is CASRRDNYSNQPQHF.

The rearrangement joins TRBV19 to TRBJ1-5; 7 nucleotides line up with TRBD1. Trimming at V came to 1 base and at J to 0 bases, leaving 12 bases not matched to a gene. In germline, CDR1 is LNHDA, CDR2 SQIVND (reference sequence). The CDR3 totals 19 residues. The CDR3 loop reads CASSIGAFAGGRSNQPQHF. The CDR3 DNA reads TGTGCCAGTAGTATAGGAGCTTTTGCAGGGGGTCGTAGCAATCAGCCCCAGCATTTT. The full variable domain, its missing parts supplied by reference TRBV19 and TRBJ1-5, is DGGITQSPKYLFRKEGQNVTLSCEQNLNHDAMYWYRQDPGQGLRLIYYSQIVNDFQKGDIAEGYSVSREKKESFPLTVTSAQKNPTAFYLCASSIGAFAGGRSNQPQHFGDGTRLSIL.

The rearrangement joins TRBV5-4 to TRBJ2-3, with 12 bases that match TRBD2. Germline trimming cut 4 bases from V and 7 bases from J; bases unmatched to any gene: 10. Germline V gives CDR1 SGHNT, CDR2 YYREEE (reference sequence). This CDR3 spans 16 amino acids. CDR3 amino acids: CASSPSTSGRANTQYF. The CDR3 nucleotides are TGTGCCAGCAGCCCTTCGACTAGCGGGAGAGCGAATACGCAGTATTTT.

The CDR3 DNA is TGTGCCAGCAGCACCGGGACTAGCGGGGTCGTGGAGCAGTACTTC. It codes for CASSTGTSGVVEQYF. The J gene is TRBJ2-7, the V gene TRBV7-9, with 13 bases fitting TRBD2. CDR3 length: 15 residues. Trimming at V came to 5 bases and at J to 7 bases, leaving 8 bases not matched to a gene. Germline CDR1 and CDR2: SEHNR and FQNEAQ (reference sequence).

The chain links TRBV7-2 to TRBJ2-3, with 8 bases aligning to TRBD2. The ends lost 3 bases at V and 6 bases at J; junction bases unmatched: 14. There are 17 residues in the CDR3. Germline CDR1 and CDR2: SGHTA and FQGNSA. The CDR3: CASSLVPWREAQDTQYF. The CDR3 DNA is TGTGCCAGCAGCTTGGTCCCATGGCGGGAGGCTCAGGATACGCAGTATTTT.

J is TRBJ2-3 and V is TRBV4-1; 9 nucleotides align to TRBD1. V lost 1 base to trimming and J lost 5 bases; unmatched junction nucleotides: 4. Germline V gives CDR1 MGHRA, CDR2 YSYEKL. The CDR3 has 15 amino acids. The CDR3 DNA is TGCGCCAGCAGCCAAGTAGACAGGGGGAGAGATACGCAGTATTTT. It translates to CASSQVDRGRDTQYF.

This chain links TRBV7-9 with TRBJ2-5; 10 bases align to TRBD1. The germline V gene has CDR1 SEHNR and CDR2 FQNEAQ (reference sequence). Trimming took 2 bases from V and 6 from J; bases not matched to a gene: 12. The CDR3 is 17 amino acids. This CDR3 reads CASSLMSSTGGGQTQYF. The CDR3, as DNA: TGTGCCAGCAGCTTAATGTCATCGACAGGGGGCGGACAGACCCAGTACTTC.

In this sample, this clone turned up a few times. The V and J genes are TRBV19 and TRBJ1-6; 10 bases are shared with TRBD1. In germline, CDR1 is LNHDA, CDR2 SQIVND (reference sequence). The V and J ends lost 6 bases and 10 bases, in that order; junction bases with no gene match: 12. The CDR3 covers 16 residues. The CDR3 bases are TGTGCCAGTAGACCGAACGACAGGGGGCGGTGGTCACCCCTCCACTTT. This codes for CASRPNDRGRWSPLHF.

This clone appeared once. The CDR3 reads CASNPGDRANTGELFF. The CDR3 DNA reads as TGTGCCAGCAACCCAGGGGACAGAGCGAACACCGGGGAGCTGTTTTTT. The chain employs TRBV19 and TRBJ2-2, with 7 positions matching TRBD1. There are 16 residues in the CDR3. V shed 9 bases, J shed 0 bases, and the junction held 10 bases outside the gene matches. Germline CDR1 and CDR2: LNHDA and SQIVND (reference sequence).

V and J are TRBV10-3 and TRBJ2-1; 9 bases match TRBD2. The germline gives CDR1 ENHRY, CDR2 SYGVKD. V shed 4 bases, J shed 2 bases, and the junction held 15 bases outside the gene matches. The CDR3 consists of 19 residues. The CDR3 bases are TGTGCCATCAGTGGGAGACTAGCGGCCGTGCCTGACCCCTACAATGAGCAGTTCTTC. Translation: CAISGRLAAVPDPYNEQFF.

This chain links TRBV4-3 with TRBJ1-6; 10 bases agree with TRBD1. V trimming: 0 bases; J trimming: 10 bases; junction bases outside the gene matches: 6. The germline gives CDR1 LGHNA, CDR2 YSLEER. The CDR3 extends over 16 amino acids. The DNA for the CDR3 is TGCGCCAGCAGCCAAGATAAAGGACAGGGGGGATCACCCCTCCACTTT. Encoded protein: CASSQDKGQGGSPLHF.

The genes are TRBV7-2 and TRBJ1-4; TRBD1 agrees at 9 bases. CDR1 and CDR2 (germline): SGHTA, FQGNSA. V was clipped by 4 bases and J by 7 bases; unmatched bases: 4. The length of the CDR3 is 14 residues. CDR3: CASSSDRGGEKLFF. In nucleotides, the CDR3 is TGTGCCAGCAGCTCGGACAGGGGTGGTGAAAAACTGTTTTTT. The variable domain in full, completed from reference TRBV7-2 and TRBJ1-4, reads GAGVSQSPSNKVTEKGKDVELRCDPISGHTALYWYRQSLGQGLEFLIYFQGNSAPDKSGLPSDRFSAERTGGSVSTLTIQRTQQEDSAVYLCASSSDRGGEKLFFGSGTQLSVL.

This clone was observed a single time. This sequence joins TRBV19 and TRBJ1-1, with 10 bases that match TRBD1. This CDR3 contains 14 residues. Germline V gene sequence: CDR1 LNHDA, CDR2 SQIVND (reference sequence). J was trimmed by 4 bases and V by 5 bases; bases with no gene match: 4. The CDR3 DNA is TGTGCCAGTAGTTTAGGACAGGGGGGCACTGAAGCTTTCTTT. The encoded protein is CASSLGQGGTEAFF.

The V and J genes are TRBV28 and TRBJ2-2, with D perhaps matching TRBD2 (5 bases). The V end was cut by 5 bases, the J end by 0 bases, with 10 bases between. The CDR3 spans 15 residues. Germline V gene data show CDR1 as MDHEN and CDR2 as SYDVKM. The chain's CDR3 is CASSEGLANTGELFF. In nucleotides, the CDR3 is TGTGCCAGCAGTGAGGGCCTCGCGAACACCGGGGAGCTGTTTTTT. Drawing the rest from reference TRBV28 and TRBJ2-2, the complete variable domain is DVKVTQSSRYLVKRTGEKVFLECVQDMDHENMFWYRQDPGLGLRLIYFSYDVKMKEKGDIPEGYSVSREKKERFSLILESASTNQTSMYLCASSEGLANTGELFFGEGSRLTVL.